This note documents a single T cell receptor (beta chain) sequence. Antigen: not known. This specimen belongs to a study of shared clonotypes between healthy human individuals. Broader study findings: Naive CD4 clonotype sharing across a few donors was 4% to 5%.

Some clones are missing from TCRdb's copy, which holds only in-frame ones; the method was immunoSEQ multiplex PCR. The profile covers 2,500,000 or so clones, with roughly 90% appearing a single time and 0.37% taken by the ten largest. The CDR3 spans 17 residues. Trimming took 6 bases from V and 1 from J; bases not matched to a gene: 11. Germline V gene sequence: CDR1 KGHSH, CDR2 LQKENI. CD4+ cells yielded CD45RA+ naive and CD45RA-negative memory subsets. The sequence was obtained from a man aged 18 to 30 in good health. Some clones in this sample may be carry-over from other donors' samples. What was sequenced was naive CD4+ T cells from PBMCs. Subset indicated: CD45RA+ positively selected. This chain uses TRBV18 with TRBJ1-1; 10 bases are shared with TRBD1. Here the CDR3 DNA reads TGTGCCAGCTCCCGGGACAGGGGACTTGGAACGAACACTGAAGCTTTCTTT. Its translation: CASSRDRGLGTNTEAFF. Looking up the rest from reference TRBV18 and TRBJ1-1 gives the full variable domain: NAGVMQNPRHLVRRRGQEARLRCSPMKGHSHVYWYRQLPEEGLKFMVYLQKENIIDESGMPKERFSAEFPKEGPSILRIQQVVRGDSAAYFCASSRDRGLGTNTEAFFGQGTRLTVV.